A single sample gave rise to the 8 T cell receptor beta chains below, sequenced in a study of CD8+ T cells in alopecia areata. Extracted RNA was reverse transcribed, and the resulting cDNA served as sequencing template. TCRdb's table, derived via immunoSEQ multiplex PCR, lists solely in-frame clones and lacks some. The sample shows about 64,000 clones, 44% of them seen only once. Sequenced: NKG2D-low CD8+ T cells sorted from blood. The receptors were gathered from a human donor with alopecia areata.

J is TRBJ2-1 and V is TRBV4-3; the match to TRBD1 covers 8 bases. CDR3 length: 14 residues. Germline loops: CDR1 LGHNA, CDR2 YSLEER. V shed 1 base, J shed 7 bases, and the junction held 3 bases outside the gene matches. The CDR3 coding sequence is TGCGCCAGCAGCCAAGGACAGGGGAGGAATGAGCAGTTCTTC. Protein: CASSQGQGRNEQFF.

This clone has a handful of counts. The chain joins TRBV27 to TRBJ2-7; 9 nucleotides align to TRBD2. The V gene end was trimmed by 8 bases and the J gene end by 5 bases; junction bases not matched to a gene: 16. CDR3 length equals 16 residues. Per germline, CDR1 MNHEY and CDR2 SMNVEV (reference sequence). The CDR3 loop is CASQHSLGGRVDEQYF. In DNA form, the CDR3 reads TGTGCCAGCCAGCATTCTCTGGGCGGGAGGGTAGACGAGCAGTACTTC.

This sequence joins TRBV5-6 and TRBJ1-1; D is undetermined. Between the trimmed V and J ends, which lost 2 bases and 0 bases, there was a span of 17 bases. Germline CDR1 and CDR2: SGHDT and YYEEEE. CDR3 length equals 17 residues. CDR3 nucleotides: TGTGCCAGCAGCTTTGGTACTAAAATCTCAATGAACACTGAAGCTTTCTTT. This codes for CASSFGTKISMNTEAFF.

This clone appeared a single time. In DNA form, the CDR3 reads TGCGCCAGCAGCTTGGAACTAGCCTTGTCCTACAATGAGCAGTTCTTC. Its protein product is CASSLELALSYNEQFF. The chain links TRBV5-1 to TRBJ2-1, with D tentatively TRBD2 (6 bases). V was pared by 0 bases and J by 1 base, with 11 bases between. CDR3 length: 16 residues. In germline, CDR1 is SGHRS, CDR2 YFSETQ. The entire variable domain, with the rest obtained from reference TRBV5-1 and TRBJ2-1, is as follows: KAGVTQTPRYLIKTRGQQVTLSCSPISGHRSVSWYQQTPGQGLQFLFEYFSETQRNKGNFPGRFSGRQFSNSRSEMNVSTLELGDSALYLCASSLELALSYNEQFFGPGTRLTVL.

This clone has only one observation. The rearrangement links TRBV5-6 to TRBJ2-1; 10 nucleotides line up with TRBD1. CDR1 SGHDT and CDR2 YYEEEE come from the germline V gene. This CDR3 has 15 amino acids. V was clipped by 3 bases and J by 9 bases; unmatched bases: 9. CDR3 nucleotide sequence: TGTGCCAGCAGCTCGCTCGGACAGGGGGTAGTTGAGCAGTTCTTC. Residues: CASSSLGQGVVEQFF.

This sequence joins TRBV13 and TRBJ2-4; D is undetermined. The CDR3 spans 13 residues. Per germline, CDR1 PRHDT and CDR2 FYEKMQ (reference sequence). V lost 3 bases and J 2 bases, leaving 5 bases between the germline ends. As DNA, the CDR3 is TGTGCCAGCAGCTTCAGGCCCAAAAACATTCAGTACTTC. Protein: CASSFRPKNIQYF.

This clone was recorded a few times. The chain has TRBV14 and TRBJ2-1, with 12 bases fitting TRBD2. The V gene end was trimmed by 4 bases and the J gene end by 9 bases; junction bases not matched to a gene: 7. The CDR3 contains 15 residues. Germline V gene sequence: CDR1 SGHDN, CDR2 FVKESK. The CDR3 nucleotides read TGTGCCAGCAGCCTTTTGGGACTAGCGGGTGCTGAGCAGTTCTTC. Its protein product is CASSLLGLAGAEQFF.

This chain links TRBV28 with TRBJ1-1; 7 nucleotides align to TRBD1. Per the germline V gene, CDR1 is MDHEN and CDR2 is SYDVKM. The CDR3 consists of 16 residues. Unmatched junction bases numbered 17, after V lost 5 bases and J lost 8 bases. CDR3 amino acids: CASSPRGRGRRGEAFF. CDR3 coding DNA: TGTGCCAGCAGTCCCCGGGGGAGGGGGCGCCGGGGCGAAGCTTTCTTT.